This is a list of T cell receptor beta chains from one sample in a study of blood T cell repertoires in COVID-19. The table came from immunoSEQ multiplex PCR; TCRdb's copy has only in-frame clones and leaves some out. The sample shows approximately 320,000 clones, roughly 87% of them seen only once. Sequences were obtained from PBMCs or T cells enriched from blood (not recorded which). Receptors were obtained from a woman under 30 who had recovered from COVID-19. Each CDR3 is given without its conserved first and last residue.

v_call	j_call	cdr3_aa
TRBV6-5	TRBJ2-3	ASRRGRSDTQY
TRBV7-9	TRBJ2-1	ASSLVQGQGAEQF
TRBV19	TRBJ1-2	ASSMSRWYGQGTALHYGYT
TRBV6-5	TRBJ2-5	ASKISAVQETQY
TRBV6-5	TRBJ1-1	ASSYLRGEAF
TRBV7-3	TRBJ1-2	ASSLSAGTGDGYT
TRBV7-9	TRBJ2-1	ASSSLAGGYNEQF
TRBV18	TRBJ2-7	ASSLAGQGRYEQY
TRBV4-2	TRBJ2-5	ASSQIYVARTSGIQETQY
TRBV10-3	TRBJ2-1	AIREDRGRKTGDLNEQF
TRBV19	TRBJ1-1	ASSLRGTEAF
TRBV2	TRBJ2-1	ASSPTGQGGHEQF
TRBV4-3	TRBJ2-2	ASSQDSSPGELF
TRBV7-2	TRBJ2-7	ASSSGTSGRTPYEQY
TRBV28	TRBJ2-1	ASLQWVSYNEQF
TRBV27	TRBJ1-2	ASRIQGARGNGYT
TRBV5-4	TRBJ2-5	ASSSPNEETQY
TRBV5-4	TRBJ2-1	ASSGDRNNEQF
TRBV6-5	TRBJ2-1	ASSSVRGQGILEQF
TRBV3-1/TRBV3-2	TRBJ1-2	ASSQGPGNYGYT
TRBV6-2/TRBV6-3	TRBJ1-6	ASSYGGHYNSPLH
TRBV9	TRBJ1-1	ASSVFPQGGTEAF
TRBV19	TRBJ1-2	ASSIQGPNYGYT
TRBV3-1/TRBV3-2	TRBJ1-1	ASRDLWGEGDTEAF
TRBV6-5	TRBJ2-5	ASSYKGQGIETQY
TRBV6-5	TRBJ1-1	ASSPRGFTEAF
TRBV11-2	TRBJ2-3	ASSLGTSLADTQY
TRBV7-2	TRBJ1-5	ASSSQGAQPQH
TRBV18	TRBJ2-3	ASSWTGGQITDTQY
TRBV4-3	TRBJ1-2	ASSKYEQSNYGYT
TRBV28	TRBJ1-5	ASSPHSSNQPQH
TRBV7-2	TRBJ1-6	ASSLHRDVNSPLH
TRBV6-5	TRBJ1-5	AGAGPGRGQPQH
TRBV3-1/TRBV3-2	TRBJ1-1	ASSSHEGTEAF
TRBV25-1	TRBJ2-1	ASSDSTGHTYNEQF
TRBV9	TRBJ2-7	ASSPGTVLAEQY
TRBV7-2	TRBJ1-4	ASSPLLSGGKLF
TRBV2	TRBJ1-5	ASSVGQGNQPQH
TRBV7-3	TRBJ2-3	ASSLGVVADTQY
TRBV6-5	TRBJ1-4	ASSLRGEKLF
TRBV15	TRBJ2-1	ATRSTSGRPEF
TRBV27	TRBJ2-7	ASSPDRGHGSYEQY
TRBV9	TRBJ2-2	ASSVGSGSGRYGELF
TRBV19	TRBJ2-7	ASSPGTDDYEQY
TRBV28	TRBJ1-5	ASSLRGQAGFVQH
TRBV6-5	TRBJ2-3	ASSRLGAATQY
TRBV2	TRBJ1-5	ASSIGRENQPQH
TRBV10-3	TRBJ1-1	ATSSERNTEAF
TRBV11-2	TRBJ1-5	ASSWRGGLPQH
TRBV7-9	TRBJ2-4	ASSYSTGGPWDIQY
TRBV28	TRBJ1-5	ASSSPASTGISNQPQH
TRBV19	TRBJ2-1	ASTSRGMMRPGSYNEQF
TRBV15	TRBJ1-2	ATSRVVWGRAYGYT
TRBV7-9	TRBJ2-5	ASSSGLAGDPGQETQY
TRBV27	TRBJ2-2	ASSIPLGHGNTGELF
TRBV19	TRBJ2-2	ASSILDRGIGGELF
TRBV5-1	TRBJ1-1	ASSSLQGGNTEAF